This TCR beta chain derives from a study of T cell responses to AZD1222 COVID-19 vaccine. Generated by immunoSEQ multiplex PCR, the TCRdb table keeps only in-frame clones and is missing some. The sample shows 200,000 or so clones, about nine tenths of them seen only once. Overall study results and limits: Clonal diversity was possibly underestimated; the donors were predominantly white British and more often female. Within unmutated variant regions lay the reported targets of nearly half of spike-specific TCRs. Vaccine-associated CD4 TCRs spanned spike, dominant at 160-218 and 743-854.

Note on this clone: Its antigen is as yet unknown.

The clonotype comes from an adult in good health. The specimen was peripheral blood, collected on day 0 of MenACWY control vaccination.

This CDR3 is CASSKGKGQTNEQYF. CDR3 bases: TGTGCCAGCAGCAAAGGCAAGGGACAGACTAACGAGCAGTACTTC. The V call is TRBV7-9, the J call TRBJ2-7; 7 bases are shared with TRBD1. The V gene end was trimmed by 5 bases and the J gene end by 5 bases; junction bases not matched to a gene: 12. The length of the CDR3 is 15 residues. Germline lookup yields CDR1 SEHNR and CDR2 FQNEAQ (reference sequence).